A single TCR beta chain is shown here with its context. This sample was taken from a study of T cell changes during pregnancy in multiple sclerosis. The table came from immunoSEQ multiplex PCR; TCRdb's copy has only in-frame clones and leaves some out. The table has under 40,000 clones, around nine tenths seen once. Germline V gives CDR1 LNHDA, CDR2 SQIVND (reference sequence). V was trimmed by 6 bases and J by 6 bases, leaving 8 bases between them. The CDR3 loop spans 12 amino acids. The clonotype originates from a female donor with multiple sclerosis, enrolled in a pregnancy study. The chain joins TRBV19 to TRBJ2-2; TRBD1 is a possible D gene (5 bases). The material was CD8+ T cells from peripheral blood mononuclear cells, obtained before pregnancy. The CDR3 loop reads CASSRAPGELFF. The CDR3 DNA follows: TGTGCCAGTAGCAGGGCCCCCGGGGAGCTGTTTTTT. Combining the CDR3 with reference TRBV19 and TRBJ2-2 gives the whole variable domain DGGITQSPKYLFRKEGQNVTLSCEQNLNHDAMYWYRQDPGQGLRLIYYSQIVNDFQKGDIAEGYSVSREKKESFPLTVTSAQKNPTAFYLCASSRAPGELFFGEGSRLTVL.